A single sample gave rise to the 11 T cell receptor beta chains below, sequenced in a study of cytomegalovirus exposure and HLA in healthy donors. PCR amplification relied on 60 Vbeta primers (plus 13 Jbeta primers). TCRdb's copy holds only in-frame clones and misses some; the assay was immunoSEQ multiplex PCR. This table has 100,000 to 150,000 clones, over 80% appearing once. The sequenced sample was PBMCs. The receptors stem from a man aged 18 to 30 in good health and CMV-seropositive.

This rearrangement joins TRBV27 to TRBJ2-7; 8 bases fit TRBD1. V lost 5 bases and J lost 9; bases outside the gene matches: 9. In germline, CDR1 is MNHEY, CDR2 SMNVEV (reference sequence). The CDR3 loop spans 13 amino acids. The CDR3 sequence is CASSLGTGTGQYF. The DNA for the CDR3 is TGTGCCAGCAGTCTAGGGACAGGAACCGGGCAGTACTTC.

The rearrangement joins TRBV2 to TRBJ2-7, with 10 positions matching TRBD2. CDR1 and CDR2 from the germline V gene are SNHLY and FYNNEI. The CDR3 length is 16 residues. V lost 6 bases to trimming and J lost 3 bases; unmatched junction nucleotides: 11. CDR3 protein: CASRVGSGGPRYEQYF. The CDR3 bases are TGTGCCAGCAGGGTCGGTAGCGGGGGGCCCCGCTACGAGCAGTACTTC. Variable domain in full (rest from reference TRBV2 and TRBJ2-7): EPEVTQTPSHQVTQMGQEVILRCVPISNHLYFYWYRQILGQKVEFLVSFYNNEISEKSEIFDDQFSVERPDGSNFTLKIRSTKLEDSAMYFCASRVGSGGPRYEQYFGPGTRLTVT.

The chain's CDR3 is CASSRLTRTDTQYF. CDR3 sequence (DNA): TGCGCCAGCAGTAGACTCACCCGCACAGATACGCAGTATTTT. The gene calls are TRBV5-1 and TRBJ2-3, with D unresolved. The germline V and J ends were trimmed by 5 bases and 1 base, with 11 bases remaining between them. CDR1 and CDR2 from the germline V gene are SGHRS and YFSETQ. The CDR3 runs 14 residues.

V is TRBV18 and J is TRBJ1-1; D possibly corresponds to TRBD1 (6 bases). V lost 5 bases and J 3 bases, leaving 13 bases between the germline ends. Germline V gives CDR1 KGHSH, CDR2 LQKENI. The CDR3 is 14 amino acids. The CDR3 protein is CASSTGTGYTEAFF. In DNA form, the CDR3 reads TGTGCCAGCTCAACCGGAACAGGGTACACTGAAGCTTTCTTT.

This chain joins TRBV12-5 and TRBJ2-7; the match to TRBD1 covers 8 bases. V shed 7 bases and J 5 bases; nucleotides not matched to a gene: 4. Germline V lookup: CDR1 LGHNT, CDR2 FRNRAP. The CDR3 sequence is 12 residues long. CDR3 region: CASAQQGDEQYF. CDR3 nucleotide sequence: TGTGCTAGTGCCCAACAGGGGGACGAGCAGTACTTC.

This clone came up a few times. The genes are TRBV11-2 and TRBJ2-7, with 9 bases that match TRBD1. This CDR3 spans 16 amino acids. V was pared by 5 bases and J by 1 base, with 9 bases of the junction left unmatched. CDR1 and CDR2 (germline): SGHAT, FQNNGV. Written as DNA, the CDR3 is TGTGCCAGCAGCGCCGACGGGACAGGGTGGTCCTACGAGCAGTACTTC. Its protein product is CASSADGTGWSYEQYF.

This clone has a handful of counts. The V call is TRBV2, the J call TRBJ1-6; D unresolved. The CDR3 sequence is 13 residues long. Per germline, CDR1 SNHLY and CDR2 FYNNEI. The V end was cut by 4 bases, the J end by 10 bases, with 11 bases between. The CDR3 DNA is TGTGCCAGCAGTGGTGTAGATTTATCACCCCTCCACTTT. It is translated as CASSGVDLSPLHF.

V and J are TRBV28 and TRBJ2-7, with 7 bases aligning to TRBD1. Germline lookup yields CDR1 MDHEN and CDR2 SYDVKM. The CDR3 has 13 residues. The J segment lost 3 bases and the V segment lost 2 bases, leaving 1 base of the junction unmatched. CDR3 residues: CASSLDRVYEQYF. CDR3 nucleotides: TGTGCCAGCAGTTTAGACAGGGTCTACGAGCAGTACTTC.

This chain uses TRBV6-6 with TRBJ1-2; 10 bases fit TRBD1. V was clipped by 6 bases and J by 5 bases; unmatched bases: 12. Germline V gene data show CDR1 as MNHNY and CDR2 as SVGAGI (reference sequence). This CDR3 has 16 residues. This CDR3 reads CASRGADRGLKYGYTF. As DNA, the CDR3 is TGTGCCAGCAGGGGGGCAGACAGGGGGCTAAAATATGGCTACACCTTC.

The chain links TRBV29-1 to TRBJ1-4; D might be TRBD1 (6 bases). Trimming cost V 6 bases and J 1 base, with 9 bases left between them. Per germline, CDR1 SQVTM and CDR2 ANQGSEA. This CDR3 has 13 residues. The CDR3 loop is CSVEQGTNEKLFF. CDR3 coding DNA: TGCAGCGTGGAACAGGGAACTAATGAAAAACTGTTTTTT.

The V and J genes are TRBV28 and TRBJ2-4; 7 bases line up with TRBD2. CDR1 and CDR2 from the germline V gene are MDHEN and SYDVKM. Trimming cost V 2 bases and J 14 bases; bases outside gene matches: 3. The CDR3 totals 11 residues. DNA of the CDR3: TGTGCCAGCAGTTTAGCGGGGACTAAGTACTTC. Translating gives CASSLAGTKYF.